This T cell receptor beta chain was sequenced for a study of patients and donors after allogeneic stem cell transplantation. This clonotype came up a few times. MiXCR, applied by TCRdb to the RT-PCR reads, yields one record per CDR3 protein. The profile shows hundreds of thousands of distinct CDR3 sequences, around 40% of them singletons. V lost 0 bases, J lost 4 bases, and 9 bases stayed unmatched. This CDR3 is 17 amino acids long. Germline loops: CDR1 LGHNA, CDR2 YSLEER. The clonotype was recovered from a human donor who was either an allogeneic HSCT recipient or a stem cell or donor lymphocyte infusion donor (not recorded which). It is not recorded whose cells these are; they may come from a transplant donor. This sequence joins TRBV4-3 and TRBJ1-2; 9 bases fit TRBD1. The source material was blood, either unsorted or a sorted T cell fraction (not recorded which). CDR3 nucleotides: TGCGCCAGCAGCCAAGATACCCCACTACAGGGGGCCTATGGCTACACCTTC. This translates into CASSQDTPLQGAYGYTF.